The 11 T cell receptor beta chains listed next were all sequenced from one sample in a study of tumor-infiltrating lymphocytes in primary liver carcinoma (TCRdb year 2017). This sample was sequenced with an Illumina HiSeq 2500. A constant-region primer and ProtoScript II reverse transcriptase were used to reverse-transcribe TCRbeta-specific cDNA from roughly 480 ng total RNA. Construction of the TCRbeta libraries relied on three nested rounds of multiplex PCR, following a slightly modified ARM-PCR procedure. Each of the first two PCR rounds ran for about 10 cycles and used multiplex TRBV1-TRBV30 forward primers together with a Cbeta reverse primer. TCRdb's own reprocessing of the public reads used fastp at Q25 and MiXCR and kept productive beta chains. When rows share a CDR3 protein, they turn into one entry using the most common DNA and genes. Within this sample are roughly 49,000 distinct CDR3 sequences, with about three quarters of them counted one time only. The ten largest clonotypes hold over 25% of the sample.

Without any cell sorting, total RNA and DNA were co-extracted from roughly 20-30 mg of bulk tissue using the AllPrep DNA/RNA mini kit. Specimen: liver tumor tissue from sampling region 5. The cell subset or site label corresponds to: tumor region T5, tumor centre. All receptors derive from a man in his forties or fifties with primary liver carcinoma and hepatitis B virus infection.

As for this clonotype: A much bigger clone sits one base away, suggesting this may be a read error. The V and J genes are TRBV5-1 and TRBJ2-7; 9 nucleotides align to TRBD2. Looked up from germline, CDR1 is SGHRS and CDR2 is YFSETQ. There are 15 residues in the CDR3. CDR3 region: CASNLDPGLAGEQYF. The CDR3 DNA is TGCGCCAGCAACTTGGACCCGGGACTAGCTGGAGAGCAGTACTTC.

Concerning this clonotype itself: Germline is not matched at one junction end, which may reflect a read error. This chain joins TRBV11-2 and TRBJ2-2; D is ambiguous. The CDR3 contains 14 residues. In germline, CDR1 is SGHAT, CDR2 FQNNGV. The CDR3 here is CACSLSRNAGELFF. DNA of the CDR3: TGTGCCTGCAGCTTATCACGGAACGCCGGGGAGCTGTTTTTT.

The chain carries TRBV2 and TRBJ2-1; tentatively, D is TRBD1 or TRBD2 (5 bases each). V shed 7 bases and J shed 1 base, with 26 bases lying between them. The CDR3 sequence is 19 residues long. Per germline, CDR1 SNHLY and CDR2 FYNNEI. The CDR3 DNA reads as TGTGCCAGCAAGAGAGGGGTGGGTGAGCGGTCGATTTCCTACAATGAGCAGTTCTTC. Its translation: CASKRGVGERSISYNEQFF.

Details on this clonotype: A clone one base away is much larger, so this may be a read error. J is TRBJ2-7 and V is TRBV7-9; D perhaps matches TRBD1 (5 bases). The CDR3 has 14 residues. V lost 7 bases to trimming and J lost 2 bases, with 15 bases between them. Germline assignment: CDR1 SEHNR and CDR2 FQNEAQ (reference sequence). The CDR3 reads CASTAQESPYEQYF. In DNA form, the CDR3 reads TGTGCCAGCACCGCACAGGAGTCCCCCTACGAGCAGTACTTC.

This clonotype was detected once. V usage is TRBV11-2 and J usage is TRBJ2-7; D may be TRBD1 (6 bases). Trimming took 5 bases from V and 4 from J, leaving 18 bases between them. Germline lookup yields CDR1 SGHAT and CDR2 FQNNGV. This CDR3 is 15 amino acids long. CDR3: CASSLGVGTCYEQYF. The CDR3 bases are TGTGCCAGCAGCCTAGGAGTCGGGACATGTTACGAGCAGTACTTC.

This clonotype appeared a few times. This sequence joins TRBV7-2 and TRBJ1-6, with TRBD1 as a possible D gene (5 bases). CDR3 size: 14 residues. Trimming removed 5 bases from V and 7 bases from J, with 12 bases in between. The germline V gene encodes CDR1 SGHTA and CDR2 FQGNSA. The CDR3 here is CASSLGTANSPLHF. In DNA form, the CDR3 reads TGTGCCAGCAGCCTAGGGACGGCGAATTCACCCCTCCACTTT.

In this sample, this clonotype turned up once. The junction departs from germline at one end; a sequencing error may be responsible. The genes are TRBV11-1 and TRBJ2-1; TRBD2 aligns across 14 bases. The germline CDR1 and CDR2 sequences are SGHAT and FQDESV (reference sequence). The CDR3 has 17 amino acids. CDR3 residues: CTSSLGLAGEVVNEQFF. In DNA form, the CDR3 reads TGTACCAGCAGCTTGGGACTAGCGGGAGAAGTTGTCAATGAGCAGTTCTTC. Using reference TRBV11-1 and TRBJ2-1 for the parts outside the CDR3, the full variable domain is EAEVAQSPRYKITEKSQAVAFWCDPISGHATLYWYRQILGQGPELLVQFQDESVVDDSQLPKDRFSAERLKGVDSTLKIQPAELGDSAMYLCTSSLGLAGEVVNEQFFGPGTRLTVL.

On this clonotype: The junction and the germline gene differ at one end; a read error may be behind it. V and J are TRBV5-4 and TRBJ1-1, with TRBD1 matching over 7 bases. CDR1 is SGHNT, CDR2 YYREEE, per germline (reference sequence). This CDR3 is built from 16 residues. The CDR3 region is CASSYGAGTANTEAFF. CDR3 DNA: TGTGCCAGCAGCTATGGGGCCGGGACAGCGAACACTGAAGCCTTCTTT.

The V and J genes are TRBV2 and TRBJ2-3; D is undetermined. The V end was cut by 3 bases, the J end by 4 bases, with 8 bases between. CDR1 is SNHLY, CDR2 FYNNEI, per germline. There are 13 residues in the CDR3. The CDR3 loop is CASSESWADTQYF. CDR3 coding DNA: TGTGCCAGCAGTGAGAGTTGGGCAGATACGCAGTATTTT.

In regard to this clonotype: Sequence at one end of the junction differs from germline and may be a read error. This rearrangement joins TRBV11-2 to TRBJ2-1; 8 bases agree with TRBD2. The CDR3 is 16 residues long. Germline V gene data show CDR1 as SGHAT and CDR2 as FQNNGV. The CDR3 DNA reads TGTACCAGCAGCTTCGATATCGGACTAGCCACGGGTGAGCAGTTCTTC. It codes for CTSSFDIGLATGEQFF.

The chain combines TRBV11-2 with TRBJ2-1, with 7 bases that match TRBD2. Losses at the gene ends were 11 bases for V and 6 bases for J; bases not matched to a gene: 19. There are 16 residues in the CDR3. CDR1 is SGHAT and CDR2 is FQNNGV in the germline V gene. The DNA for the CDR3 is TGTGCCTGCTGCTTATCGGCTGGGGGGAGGGTCAATGAGCAGTTCTTC. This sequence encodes CACCLSAGGRVNEQFF.